The T cell receptor (beta chain) described here comes from a study of technical replicates of blood from four donors. The CDR3 contains 14 residues. Germline V lookup: CDR1 SNHLY, CDR2 FYNNEI. V shed 6 bases, J shed 5 bases, and the junction held 4 bases outside the gene matches. This table comes from immunoSEQ multiplex PCR, and its TCRdb copy is limited to in-frame clones, with some not included. The sample lists tens of thousands of clones; 90% to 95% were seen once. Sequenced input: T cells isolated from PBMCs. The rearrangement joins TRBV2 to TRBJ2-5; TRBD1 matches at 12 bases. The source of this sequence is a human donor in good health. The CDR3: CASSAGTGGETQYF. The DNA of the CDR3 is TGTGCCAGCAGCGCCGGGACAGGGGGCGAGACCCAGTACTTC. The entire variable domain, with the rest obtained from reference TRBV2 and TRBJ2-5, is as follows: EPEVTQTPSHQVTQMGQEVILRCVPISNHLYFYWYRQILGQKVEFLVSFYNNEISEKSEIFDDQFSVERPDGSNFTLKIRSTKLEDSAMYFCASSAGTGGETQYFGPGTRLLVL.